Given below is one TCR beta chain in context. The authors' processing: Cell counts per sample came from amplifying reference gene primers. The protocol was immunoSEQ multiplex PCR, while the TCRdb copy is restricted to in-frame clones and leaves out a portion. The DNA was the basis for D and trimming; V, J and clone size are from that table. The table has 120,000 to 150,000 clones, approximately 85% seen once. This sample was included in a study of blood T cell repertoires in COVID-19. Study-wide context: COVID-19 samples, acute and convalescent, were from the United States, Italy and Spain. PBMCs, B-cell-depleted T cells, or T cells were the source of the cDNA or gDNA that made up the material.

V gave up 2 bases and J gave up 3 bases, with 8 bases separating them. The germline V gene has CDR1 SGHAT and CDR2 FQNNGV. CDR3 size: 13 residues. The TCR sequence derives from a man aged 50-60 years with acute or convalescent COVID-19. The sequenced sample was peripheral blood. This sequence joins TRBV11-2 and TRBJ2-7; unclear D gene. CDR3 loop: CASSLMTNYEQYF. Written as DNA, the CDR3 is TGTGCCAGCAGCTTAATGACAAACTACGAGCAGTACTTC. Together with reference TRBV11-2 and TRBJ2-7, the CDR3 gives the full variable domain: EAGVAQSPRYKIIEKRQSVAFWCNPISGHATLYWYQQILGQGPKLLIQFQNNGVVDDSQLPKDRFSAERLKGVDSTLKIQPAKLEDSAVYLCASSLMTNYEQYFGPGTRLTVT.